The entry below describes one TCR beta chain. The sample belongs to a study of blood T cell repertoires in COVID-19. Study at large: Sample material is recorded as cDNA or gDNA derived from T cells, B-cell-depleted T cells, or PBMCs.

As originally analysed: Nucleated cell number was recorded as an estimate derived from reference gene primer amplification. The assay was immunoSEQ multiplex PCR, and TCRdb's table has in-frame clones only and misses some. V and J calls and clone size follow that table, whereas D and trimming were derived from the DNA. This sample has about 68,000 clones; 75% to 90% occur once, and the top ten carry roughly 2.7%. In germline, CDR1 is SGHDN, CDR2 FVKESK. CDR3 length equals 16 residues. The V segment lost 5 bases and the J segment 3 bases; nucleotides outside the gene matches: 6. The TCR sequence derives from a man in his fifties with acute or convalescent COVID-19. This chain connects TRBV14 to TRBJ2-5, with 13 nucleotides matching TRBD2. Sequencing was performed on peripheral blood. CDR3 bases: TGTGCCAGCAGCTTCCAAGGACTAGCGGGAGAAGAGACCCAGTACTTC. This translates into CASSFQGLAGEETQYF.